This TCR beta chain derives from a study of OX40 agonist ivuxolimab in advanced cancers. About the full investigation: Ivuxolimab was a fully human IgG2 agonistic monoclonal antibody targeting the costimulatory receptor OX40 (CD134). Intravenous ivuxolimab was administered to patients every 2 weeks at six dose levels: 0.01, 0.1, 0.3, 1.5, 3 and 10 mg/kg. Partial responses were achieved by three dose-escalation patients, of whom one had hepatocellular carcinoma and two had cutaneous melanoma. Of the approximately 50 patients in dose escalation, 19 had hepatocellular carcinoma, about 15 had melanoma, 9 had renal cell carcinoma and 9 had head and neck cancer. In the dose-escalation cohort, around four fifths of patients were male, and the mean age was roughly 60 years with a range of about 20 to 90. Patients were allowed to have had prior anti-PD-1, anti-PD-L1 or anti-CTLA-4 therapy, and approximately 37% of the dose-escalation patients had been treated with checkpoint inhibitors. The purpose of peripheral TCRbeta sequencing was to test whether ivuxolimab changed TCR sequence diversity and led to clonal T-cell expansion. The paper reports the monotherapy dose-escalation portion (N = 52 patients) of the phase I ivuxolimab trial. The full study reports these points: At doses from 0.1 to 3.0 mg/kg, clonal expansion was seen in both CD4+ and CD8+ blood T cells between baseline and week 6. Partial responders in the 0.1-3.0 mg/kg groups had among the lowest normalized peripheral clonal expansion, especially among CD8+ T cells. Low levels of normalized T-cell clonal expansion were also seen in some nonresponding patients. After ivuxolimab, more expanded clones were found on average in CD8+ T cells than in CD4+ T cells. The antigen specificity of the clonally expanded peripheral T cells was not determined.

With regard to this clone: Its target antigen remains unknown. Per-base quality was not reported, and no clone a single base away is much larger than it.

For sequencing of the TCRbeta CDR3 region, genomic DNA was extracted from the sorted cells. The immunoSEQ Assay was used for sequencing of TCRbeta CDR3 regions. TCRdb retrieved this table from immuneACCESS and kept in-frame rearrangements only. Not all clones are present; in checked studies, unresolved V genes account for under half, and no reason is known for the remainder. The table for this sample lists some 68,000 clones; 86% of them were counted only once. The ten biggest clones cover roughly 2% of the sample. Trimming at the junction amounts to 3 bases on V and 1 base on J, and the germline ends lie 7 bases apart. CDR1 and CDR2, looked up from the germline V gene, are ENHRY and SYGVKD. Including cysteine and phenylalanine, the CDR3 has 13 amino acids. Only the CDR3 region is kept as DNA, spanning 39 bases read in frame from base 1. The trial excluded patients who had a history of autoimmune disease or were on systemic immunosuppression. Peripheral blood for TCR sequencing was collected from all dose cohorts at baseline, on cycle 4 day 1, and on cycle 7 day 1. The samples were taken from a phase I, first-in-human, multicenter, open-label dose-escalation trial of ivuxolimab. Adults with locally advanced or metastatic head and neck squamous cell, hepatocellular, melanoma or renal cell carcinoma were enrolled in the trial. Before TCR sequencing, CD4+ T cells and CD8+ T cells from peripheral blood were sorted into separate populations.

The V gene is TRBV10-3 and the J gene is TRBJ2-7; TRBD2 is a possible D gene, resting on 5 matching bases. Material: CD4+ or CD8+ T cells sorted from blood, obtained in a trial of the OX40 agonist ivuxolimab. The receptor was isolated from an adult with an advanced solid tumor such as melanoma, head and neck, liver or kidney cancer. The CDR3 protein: CAISERGSYEQYF. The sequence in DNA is TGTGCCATCAGTGAACGAGGGTCCTACGAGCAGTACTTC.